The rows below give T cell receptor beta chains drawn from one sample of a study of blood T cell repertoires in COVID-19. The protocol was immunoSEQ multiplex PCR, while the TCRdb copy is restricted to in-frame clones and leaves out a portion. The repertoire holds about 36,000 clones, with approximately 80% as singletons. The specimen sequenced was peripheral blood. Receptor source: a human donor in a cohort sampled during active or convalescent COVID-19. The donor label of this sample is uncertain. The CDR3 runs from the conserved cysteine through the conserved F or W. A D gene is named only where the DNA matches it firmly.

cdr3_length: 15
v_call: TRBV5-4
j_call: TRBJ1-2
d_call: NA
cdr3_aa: CASSLAGGSRYGYTF

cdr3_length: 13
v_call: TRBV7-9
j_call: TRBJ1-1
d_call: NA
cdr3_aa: CASRMGTNTEAFF

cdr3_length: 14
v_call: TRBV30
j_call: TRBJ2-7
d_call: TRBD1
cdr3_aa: CAWRRGQGAREQYF

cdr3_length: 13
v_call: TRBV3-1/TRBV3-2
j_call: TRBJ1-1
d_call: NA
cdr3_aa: CASSQGRDTEAFF

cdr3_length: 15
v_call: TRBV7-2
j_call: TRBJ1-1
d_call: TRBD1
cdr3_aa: CASSWTGGGNTEAFF

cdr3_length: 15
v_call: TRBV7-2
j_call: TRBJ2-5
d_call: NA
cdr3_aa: CASSLFTGPEQTQYF

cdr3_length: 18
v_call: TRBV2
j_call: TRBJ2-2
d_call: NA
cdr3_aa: CASSEALYGSGDTGELFF

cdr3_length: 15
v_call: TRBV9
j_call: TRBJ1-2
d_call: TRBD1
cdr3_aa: CASSVAGTGPYGYTF

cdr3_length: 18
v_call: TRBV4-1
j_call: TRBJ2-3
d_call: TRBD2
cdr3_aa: CASSRGLAGGSSTDTQYF

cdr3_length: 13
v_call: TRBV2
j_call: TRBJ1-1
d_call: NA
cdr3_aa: CASSAQGYTEAFF

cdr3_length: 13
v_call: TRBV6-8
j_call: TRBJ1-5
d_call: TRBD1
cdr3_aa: CASNTGGRQPQHF

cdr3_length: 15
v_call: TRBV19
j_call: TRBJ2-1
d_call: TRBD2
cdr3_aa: CASSIAASGTHEQFF

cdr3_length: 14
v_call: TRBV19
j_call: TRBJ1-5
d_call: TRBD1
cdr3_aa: CASRRQGADQPQHF

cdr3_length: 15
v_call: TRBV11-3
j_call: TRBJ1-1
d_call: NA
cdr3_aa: CASSPEAGLNTEAFF

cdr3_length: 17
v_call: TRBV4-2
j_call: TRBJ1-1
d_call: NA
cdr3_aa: CASSQDSGGTGNTEAFF

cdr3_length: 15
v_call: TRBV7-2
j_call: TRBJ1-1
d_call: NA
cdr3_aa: CASSSQSRGRTEAFF

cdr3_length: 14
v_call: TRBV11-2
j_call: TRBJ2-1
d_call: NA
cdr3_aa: CASSRLERLNEQFF